This T cell receptor beta chain was observed in a study of cytomegalovirus exposure and HLA in healthy donors. PCR involved 60 Vbeta and 13 Jbeta primers. The protocol was immunoSEQ multiplex PCR, while the TCRdb copy is restricted to in-frame clones and leaves out a portion. The repertoire consists of over 250,000 clones, with just over 85% occurring once and the leading ten covering around 4%. Regarding this clone: The antigen is not known.

Findings and limits, study-wide: Cytomegalovirus-associated status was assigned to 164 TCR beta chains. Data from an earlier analysis indicated that most TCR beta V segments were productive either about 90% or about 30% of the time. A later analysis showed that HLA-associated TCR beta chains had undergone more clonal expansion than equally common others.

V was pared by 0 bases and J by 0 bases, with 18 bases between. Germline V gene data show CDR1 as SGHVS and CDR2 as FNYEAQ. This CDR3 has 18 amino acids. This clonotype was sampled from a man aged 40-50 years in good health and CMV-seropositive. Sequenced sample: PBMCs. The V gene is TRBV7-6, the J gene TRBJ2-7, with a tentative D call TRBD1 (5 bases). CDR3 coding DNA: TGTGCCAGCAGCTTAGCGGGTTACCAGCGACAGAGCTCCTACGAGCAGTACTTC. This codes for CASSLAGYQRQSSYEQYF.